The entry below gives a single T cell receptor (beta chain) sequence along with its context. The specificity of this receptor is unknown. No per-base quality is available; no much larger clone lies one base away. Library preparation used the immunoSEQ multiplex PCR assay. TCRdb took this table from immuneACCESS and kept in-frame rearrangements with V and J called. Such tables lack part of the clones; where checked against another copy, unresolved V genes explain under half of the gap, and the rest is unexplained. This sample is represented by about 60,000 clones; roughly 91% of them were singletons. The top ten hold about 2% of the sample. This entry is derived from a study of T cell changes during pregnancy in multiple sclerosis (dated by TCRdb to the late 2010s). Some background on the complete study: The study examined how the T cell repertoire changed over the course of pregnancy in women with multiple sclerosis.

For CDR1 and CDR2, the germline V gene (reference sequence) lists PRHDT and FYEKMQ. Cut back by 5 bases and 4 bases, the V and J ends lie 14 bases apart. The CDR3, cysteine through phenylalanine, is 14 amino acids long. Only CDR3 DNA remains: 42 bases, in frame from the first base. The input for sequencing was peripheral blood, taken in the second trimester of pregnancy. The chain was built from TRBV13 and TRBJ1-1; possibly the D gene is TRBD1, per 5 matching bases. This receptor was obtained from a female donor in good health, enrolled as a control in a pregnancy study. The CDR3 is CASSPPSTVTEAFF. The sequenced DNA is TGTGCCAGCAGCCCCCCCTCGACAGTCACTGAAGCTTTCTTT. Reference TRBV13 and TRBJ1-1 genes cover what lies past the CDR3, so the full variable domain is AAGVIQSPRHLIKEKRETATLKCYPIPRHDTVYWYQQGPGQDPQFLISFYEKMQSDKGSIPDRFSAQQFSDYHSELNMSSLELGDSALYFCASSPPSTVTEAFFGQGTRLTVV.